The rows below give T cell receptor beta chains drawn from one sample of a study of molecular identifiers for immune sequencing clone quantification. Each CDR3 protein is one row after TCRdb ran MiXCR on the PCR reads. This sample carries hundreds of thousands of distinct CDR3 sequences, around 25% of them seen once, and the ten largest clones take about 0.84%. The sample taken for sequencing was naive CD8+ T cells from blood, with Jurkat cell RNA spiked in. The source of these receptors is a human donor in good health. Some libraries in this study had Jurkat cell RNA spiked in. CDR3s include the opening cysteine and the closing phenylalanine or tryptophan. The D gene is left open where the match is weak. Not all rows give a size; the values are once, few, many and, for expanded clones, a class.

CDR3nt: TGTGCCAGCAGTATTCAGGGTGGGGGGGGGCCCCAGCATTTT
CDR3aa: CASSIQGGGGPQHF
abundance: few
d_gene: .
j_gene: TRBJ1-5
v_gene: TRBV28

CDR3nt: TGCAGTGCTAGAGATGGACTAGCTGGGGTCGGGGAGCTGTTTTTT
CDR3aa: CSARDGLAGVGELFF
abundance: few
d_gene: TRBD2
j_gene: TRBJ2-2
v_gene: TRBV20-1

CDR3nt: TGTGCCAGCAAAGCAGAATGGGACAGGGGGCCCGCTGAAGCTTTCTTT
CDR3aa: CASKAEWDRGPAEAFF
abundance: many
d_gene: TRBD1
j_gene: TRBJ1-1
v_gene: TRBV6-2/TRBV6-3

CDR3nt: TGTGCCAGAAGTGCTAATAGGATCTCTGGAAACACCATATATTTT
CDR3aa: CARSANRISGNTIYF
abundance: .
d_gene: .
j_gene: TRBJ1-3
v_gene: TRBV19

CDR3nt: TGTGCCAGCAGCGTAGCCGGGTACCTGAACTTGGGCACTGAAGCTTTCTTT
CDR3aa: CASSVAGYLNLGTEAFF
abundance: few
d_gene: .
j_gene: TRBJ1-1
v_gene: TRBV9

CDR3nt: TGCAGTGCTAACCTCCCCTCTTACAATGAGCAGTTCTTC
CDR3aa: CSANLPSYNEQFF
abundance: .
d_gene: .
j_gene: TRBJ2-1
v_gene: TRBV20-1

CDR3nt: TGTGCCAGCACCCTCCGTGGGGGGCACTATTCACCCCTCCACTTT
CDR3aa: CASTLRGGHYSPLHF
abundance: .
d_gene: .
j_gene: TRBJ1-6
v_gene: TRBV13

CDR3nt: TGTGCCTGGAGCCGGCCTAGCGGGAGACCAGATACGCAGTATTTT
CDR3aa: CAWSRPSGRPDTQYF
abundance: .
d_gene: TRBD2
j_gene: TRBJ2-3
v_gene: TRBV30

CDR3nt: TGCGCCAGCAGCCAAGAACGTATACAGGGGGTCAATGAGCAGTTCTTC
CDR3aa: CASSQERIQGVNEQFF
abundance: few
d_gene: TRBD1
j_gene: TRBJ2-1
v_gene: TRBV4-3

CDR3nt: TGCGCCAGCAGCCAAGATTCGGGGGGACAGGGGTCCTACAAGCAGTACTTC
CDR3aa: CASSQDSGGQGSYKQYF
abundance: .
d_gene: TRBD1
j_gene: TRBJ2-7
v_gene: TRBV4-3

CDR3nt: TGCAGTGCTAGCAAGACAGGGGTCATCTACGAGCAGTACTTC
CDR3aa: CSASKTGVIYEQYF
abundance: many
d_gene: TRBD1
j_gene: TRBJ2-7
v_gene: TRBV20-1

CDR3nt: TGTGCCTGGAGTGTGGGGACAGGGCTCTACGAGCAGTACTTC
CDR3aa: CAWSVGTGLYEQYF
abundance: few
d_gene: TRBD1
j_gene: TRBJ2-7
v_gene: TRBV30

CDR3nt: TGCAGCGTGCCTCTCGCGGCAGGGGGCATCTATGGCTACACCTTC
CDR3aa: CSVPLAAGGIYGYTF
abundance: .
d_gene: TRBD1
j_gene: TRBJ1-2
v_gene: TRBV29-1

CDR3nt: TGCAGTGCTAGCCCGACAGGGAACTATGGCTACACCTTC
CDR3aa: CSASPTGNYGYTF
abundance: .
d_gene: TRBD1
j_gene: TRBJ1-2
v_gene: TRBV20-1

CDR3nt: TGTGCCACCACGGGACACACGGAGGATGAGCAGTTCTTC
CDR3aa: CATTGHTEDEQFF
abundance: many
d_gene: .
j_gene: TRBJ2-1
v_gene: TRBV24-1

CDR3nt: TGTGCCAGCAGTTTATTTAGTATTGGGGCGGCGGGACCAACGGACCCCCACGAGCAGTACTTC
CDR3aa: CASSLFSIGAAGPTDPHEQYF
abundance: few
d_gene: .
j_gene: TRBJ2-7
v_gene: TRBV28

CDR3nt: TGTGCCAGCAGCTTGGAAAGCTCTGATTCGCAGTATTTT
CDR3aa: CASSLESSDSQYF
abundance: .
d_gene: .
j_gene: TRBJ2-3
v_gene: TRBV5-6